The 27 T cell receptor beta chains in this list originate from one sample, sequenced in a study of T cell responses to AZD1222 COVID-19 vaccine. Only in-frame clones appear in the TCRdb table, and some are missing; sequencing was by immunoSEQ multiplex PCR. The table shows about 140,000 clones, with 90% occurring only once. The sequencing used peripheral blood, collected 28 days after the second AZD1222 dose. These receptors all stem from an adult who received the AZD1222 COVID-19 vaccine.

The chain carries TRBV6-5 and TRBJ1-5; TRBD1 matches 7 bases. With 4 bases clipped from V and 6 bases from J, the junction kept 3 bases outside the gene matches. The germline V gene encodes CDR1 MNHEY and CDR2 SVGAGI. The CDR3 loop spans 13 amino acids. The CDR3 DNA is TGTGCCAGCAGTTTGACAGGGTCTCAGCCCCAGCATTTT. Its protein is CASSLTGSQPQHF.

This clone was found once. This chain connects TRBV4-2 to TRBJ2-7; 9 bases agree with TRBD2. Germline CDR1 is LGHNA and CDR2 is YNFKEQ. Losses at the gene ends were 1 base for V and 6 bases for J; bases not matched to a gene: 16. This CDR3 is built from 18 residues. CDR3 bases: TGTGCCAGCAGCCAAGGAGGGAACGCCGCGGGAGGGCCTGGCGAGCAGTACTTC. Translated: CASSQGGNAAGGPGEQYF.

The chain uses TRBV10-3 and TRBJ2-7, with 7 bases matching TRBD1. Unmatched junction bases numbered 9, after V lost 0 bases and J lost 7 bases. The germline gives CDR1 ENHRY, CDR2 SYGVKD. The CDR3 covers 15 residues. The CDR3 DNA reads as TGTGCCATCAGTGAGTCGAACGGACAGGCGAGGGAGCAGTACTTC. Protein sequence: CAISESNGQAREQYF.

As to this clone: At one end the junction does not follow the germline gene, possibly because of a read error. The chain has TRBV29-1 and TRBJ2-1; 7 positions agree with TRBD1. Germline V gives CDR1 SQVTM, CDR2 ANQGSEA. This CDR3 is 10 amino acids long. CDR3 DNA sequence: TGCAGCGTTGAAGATAGGGGGCGCATCTTC. This codes for CSVEDRGRIF.

The rearrangement links TRBV28 to TRBJ1-6; D unclear. Germline V CDR1 and CDR2: MDHEN, SYDVKM. The CDR3 totals 12 residues. V lost 7 bases and J lost 7, with 8 bases in between. The CDR3 sequence is CASTVVNSPLHF. The CDR3 DNA follows: TGTGCCAGCACGGTGGTCAATTCACCCCTCCACTTT.

This chain uses TRBV12-5 with TRBJ2-7; D is perhaps TRBD1 (6 bases). V lost 4 bases to trimming and J lost 2 bases, with 18 bases between them. Germline values: CDR1 LGHNT, CDR2 FRNRAP. This CDR3 spans 16 amino acids. The CDR3 spells CASGYTTGSPPYEQYF. In nucleotides, the CDR3 is TGTGCTAGTGGTTACACAACAGGGTCCCCACCCTACGAGCAGTACTTC.

The chain combines TRBV4-2 with TRBJ2-1, with 11 bases identical to TRBD2. V shed 1 base and J 0 bases; nucleotides not matched to a gene: 5. The CDR3 spans 18 residues. The V gene's germline CDR1 is LGHNA and CDR2 YNFKEQ. CDR3 sequence: CASSQGTSGSNSYNEQFF. The CDR3 DNA reads as TGTGCCAGCAGCCAAGGGACTAGCGGGTCGAACTCCTACAATGAGCAGTTCTTC.

CDR3 sequence (DNA): TGCGCCAGCAGCCTTGGCGTACAGGGGGCGTCTGGCTACACCTTC. The encoded protein is CASSLGVQGASGYTF. This chain links TRBV5-1 with TRBJ1-2; 9 bases line up with TRBD1. After removal of 4 bases from V and 7 bases from J, the junction contained 11 bases not matched to a gene. The CDR3 is 15 amino acids. Germline V lookup: CDR1 SGHRS, CDR2 YFSETQ.

The chain is built from TRBV10-3 and TRBJ1-2; the match to TRBD1 covers 9 bases. This CDR3 has 13 residues. Germline CDR1 reads ENHRY; CDR2 reads SYGVKD. Trimming at V came to 4 bases and at J to 7 bases, leaving 4 bases not matched to a gene. In nucleotides, the CDR3 is TGTGCCATCAGTGGGGGACAGGGTACTGGCTACACCTTC. Translating gives CAISGGQGTGYTF.

The chain combines TRBV19 with TRBJ2-5; 11 nucleotides agree with TRBD2. The germline V gene encodes CDR1 LNHDA and CDR2 SQIVND (reference sequence). This CDR3 region has 16 residues. The junction had 6 bases not matched to a gene; V was cut back by 5 bases and J by 1 base. CDR3 sequence (DNA): TGTGCCAGTAGTGTTGGGACTAGCGGAATCCAAGAGACCCAGTACTTC. Translated, it gives CASSVGTSGIQETQYF.

The chain is built from TRBV7-2 and TRBJ2-7; 9 bases are a match to TRBD2. This CDR3 has 14 amino acids. Germline CDR1 is SGHTA and CDR2 is FQGNSA. V lost 5 bases, J lost 3 bases, and 5 bases stayed unmatched. CDR3 DNA sequence: TGTGCCAGCAGCCTCGAGCGGGGGGACTACGAGCAGTACTTC. Its translation is CASSLERGDYEQYF. The full variable domain, rest sourced from reference TRBV7-2 and TRBJ2-7, is GAGVSQSPSNKVTEKGKDVELRCDPISGHTALYWYRQSLGQGLEFLIYFQGNSAPDKSGLPSDRFSAERTGGSVSTLTIQRTQQEDSAVYLCASSLERGDYEQYFGPGTRLTVT.

The V gene is TRBV19, the J gene TRBJ2-3; TRBD2 aligns across 8 bases. CDR3 length: 15 amino acids. Losses at the gene ends were 5 bases for V and 2 bases for J; bases not matched to a gene: 6. Germline CDR1 and CDR2: LNHDA and SQIVND (reference sequence). CDR3: CASSVSGSFTDTQYF. In DNA form, the CDR3 reads TGTGCCAGTAGTGTGAGCGGGAGCTTCACAGATACGCAGTATTTT. Complete variable domain (other parts from reference TRBV19 and TRBJ2-3): DGGITQSPKYLFRKEGQNVTLSCEQNLNHDAMYWYRQDPGQGLRLIYYSQIVNDFQKGDIAEGYSVSREKKESFPLTVTSAQKNPTAFYLCASSVSGSFTDTQYFGPGTRLTVL.

The chain joins TRBV27 to TRBJ2-5; D gene unclear. The V and J ends lost 7 bases and 0 bases respectively, with 3 bases between them. There are 11 residues in the CDR3. Germline loops: CDR1 MNHEY, CDR2 SMNVEV (reference sequence). The CDR3 coding sequence is TGTGCCAGCACCCACCAAGAGACCCAGTACTTC. Its protein is CASTHQETQYF.

Ten or more counts support this clone. The rearrangement uses TRBV19 and TRBJ2-3; D assignment may be TRBD1 or TRBD2 (6 bases each). This CDR3 has 13 residues. V was trimmed by 9 bases and J by 3 bases, leaving 13 bases between them. The germline V gene encodes CDR1 LNHDA and CDR2 SQIVND (reference sequence). The CDR3 nucleotides read TGTGCCAGCAAGGTAGGGGGGACAGATACGCAGTATTTT. It codes for CASKVGGTDTQYF.

The V call is TRBV2, the J call TRBJ1-3, with D perhaps matching TRBD1 (5 bases). The V end was cut by 4 bases, the J end by 1 base, with 11 bases between. CDR1 is SNHLY, CDR2 FYNNEI, per germline. CDR3 length equals 15 residues. The CDR3 sequence: CASSGGGTSGNTIYF. DNA of the CDR3: TGTGCCAGCAGTGGGGGGGGTACGTCTGGAAACACCATATATTTT.

The gene calls are TRBV11-2 and TRBJ1-2; 12 nucleotides align to TRBD1. CDR1 and CDR2 from the germline V gene are SGHAT and FQNNGV. The CDR3 consists of 17 residues. The trim removed 1 base at V and 5 bases at J, leaving 8 bases unmatched. For the CDR3, the DNA is TGTGCCAGCAGCTTAGGTGGGACAGGGGGCGCCGCTTATGGCTACACCTTC. The encoded protein is CASSLGGTGGAAYGYTF.

The chain couples TRBV6-5 to TRBJ1-4; 8 nucleotides agree with TRBD1. The V segment lost 6 bases and the J segment 7 bases; nucleotides outside the gene matches: 4. This CDR3 region has 13 residues. CDR1 is MNHEY and CDR2 is SVGAGI in the germline V gene. The CDR3, as DNA: TGTGCCAGCAGGGACAGGGAGGCTGAAAAACTGTTTTTT. Its protein product is CASRDREAEKLFF.

The chain is built from TRBV5-6 and TRBJ1-2; D is uncertain. Germline loops: CDR1 SGHDT, CDR2 YYEEEE. The CDR3 is 15 amino acids. Trimming shortened V by 6 bases and J by 8 bases, and 23 bases separated the two germline ends. CDR3 nucleotides: TGTGCCAGCAACCCTGGACGGCTCCTAACTAGGGGCTACACCTTC. The encoded protein is CASNPGRLLTRGYTF. Together with reference TRBV5-6 and TRBJ1-2, the CDR3 gives the full variable domain: DAGVTQSPTHLIKTRGQQVTLRCSPKSGHDTVSWYQQALGQGPQFIFQYYEEEERQRGNFPDRFSGHQFPNYSSELNVNALLLGDSALYLCASNPGRLLTRGYTFGSGTRLTVV.

The chain employs TRBV5-1 and TRBJ2-1; 7 nucleotides match TRBD1. This CDR3 region has 15 residues. Losses at the gene ends were 1 base for V and 9 bases for J; bases not matched to a gene: 10. In germline, CDR1 is SGHRS, CDR2 YFSETQ. The CDR3 here is CASSLFTGDEGEQFF. The CDR3 bases are TGCGCCAGCAGCTTGTTCACAGGGGATGAGGGTGAGCAGTTCTTC.

The V call is TRBV7-2, the J call TRBJ1-4; 8 bases match TRBD1. Germline CDR1 and CDR2: SGHTA and FQGNSA. With V trimmed by 5 bases and J by 8 bases, 7 bases remained unmatched. CDR3 size: 14 residues. The DNA for the CDR3 is TGTGCCAGCAGCGAAGGACAGGGATCGGAAAAACTGTTTTTT. It encodes CASSEGQGSEKLFF.

The count of this clone is one. V usage is TRBV2 and J usage is TRBJ1-2, with 9 positions matching TRBD1. Germline V gives CDR1 SNHLY, CDR2 FYNNEI. This CDR3 region has 16 residues. With V trimmed by 5 bases and J by 6 bases, 13 bases remained unmatched. The CDR3 sequence: CASSTPPSTGGNGYTF. In DNA, the CDR3 is TGTGCCAGCAGTACTCCACCTTCGACAGGGGGGAATGGCTACACCTTC.

CDR3 sequence (DNA): TGTGCCATAGGAGACCCGGGCACAGATACGCAGTATTTT. Residues: CAIGDPGTDTQYF. The chain couples TRBV10-3 to TRBJ2-3; D is unclear. With 9 bases removed from V and 1 base from J, the gap between germline ends came to 11 bases. The CDR3 extends over 13 amino acids. Germline V lookup: CDR1 ENHRY, CDR2 SYGVKD.

The rearrangement uses TRBV30 and TRBJ2-7; D is undetermined. Germline V CDR1 and CDR2: GTSNPN, SVGIG (reference sequence). The CDR3 runs to 12 residues. Trimming took off 0 bases at V and 5 bases at J, with 8 bases between the two ends. Here the CDR3 reads CAWSVGLDEQYF. CDR3 in DNA: TGTGCCTGGAGTGTAGGGCTAGACGAGCAGTACTTC.

This rearrangement joins TRBV5-6 to TRBJ1-6, with D possibly matching TRBD1 (5 bases). The V end was cut by 1 base, the J end by 7 bases, with 15 bases between. This CDR3 is 16 amino acids long. Per the germline V gene, CDR1 is SGHDT and CDR2 is YYEEEE. The CDR3 DNA reads as TGTGCCAGCAGCTTGCGTTCGGGACCCGCCAATTCACCCCTCCACTTT. This gives the protein CASSLRSGPANSPLHF.

This chain links TRBV2 with TRBJ2-5; possible D gene TRBD2, 5 bases. Germline V gives CDR1 SNHLY, CDR2 FYNNEI. Trimming stripped 2 bases from V and 0 bases from J, with 28 bases between. This CDR3 region has 21 residues. This CDR3 reads CASSESSRQDKSGENQETQYF. In nucleotides, the CDR3 is TGTGCCAGCAGTGAATCCTCGCGACAAGACAAAAGTGGGGAGAACCAAGAGACCCAGTACTTC.

The rearrangement links TRBV5-1 to TRBJ2-3; D may be TRBD2 (5 bases). The CDR3 is 15 amino acids. Germline V lookup: CDR1 SGHRS, CDR2 YFSETQ. The V end lost 0 bases, the J end lost 6 bases, and 14 bases lay between the germline ends. CDR3 loop: CASSLAPLAGDTQYF. The CDR3 DNA follows: TGCGCCAGCAGCTTGGCCCCGCTAGCAGGTGATACGCAGTATTTT.

The chain joins TRBV10-2 to TRBJ2-7; 7 nucleotides agree with TRBD1. The germline CDR1 and CDR2 sequences are WSHSY and SAAADI. The CDR3 is 13 amino acids. With 6 bases clipped from V and 7 bases from J, the junction kept 9 bases outside the gene matches. For the CDR3, the DNA is TGCGCCAGCAGGTTGGCAGGGGGTGGAGAGCAGTACTTC. Its translation is CASRLAGGGEQYF.